The next 25 T cell receptor beta chains were all read from a single sample in a study of T cells after yellow fever vaccination. Via MiXCR, TCRdb re-called the 5' RACE reads, giving one row per CDR3 protein. This table holds about 580,000 distinct CDR3 sequences, about a sixth found once. The sequenced sample was PBMCs, obtained roughly 5 days after the first yellow fever vaccination. The receptors derive from a man between 18 and 29 years old who received the YFV17D yellow fever vaccine.

This clonotype has only a few counts. This rearrangement joins TRBV7-2 to TRBJ2-1; TRBD1 aligns across 7 bases. CDR1 and CDR2 from the germline V gene are SGHTA and FQGNSA. This CDR3 spans 13 amino acids. The junction had 9 bases not matched to a gene; V was cut back by 11 bases and J by 5 bases. This chain's CDR3 is CASGGQVNNEQFF. The CDR3 bases are TGTGCCTCCGGAGGACAGGTAAACAATGAGCAGTTCTTC.

This clonotype was detected many times. J is TRBJ2-4 and V is TRBV10-3, with no clear D. From germline, CDR1 is ENHRY and CDR2 SYGVKD. CDR3 length: 16 amino acids. Deletions cut 2 bases from V and 0 bases from J, with 11 bases between. In nucleotides, the CDR3 is TGTGCCATCAGTGAGGCTTTCGAGTCAGCCAAAAACATTCAGTACTTC. Translation: CAISEAFESAKNIQYF.

The rearrangement joins TRBV29-1 to TRBJ2-7, with unresolved D. V gave up 6 bases and J gave up 5 bases, with 17 bases separating them. The CDR3 spans 13 residues. The germline CDR1 and CDR2 sequences are SQVTM and ANQGSEA. The chain's CDR3 is CSVRSPGRDEQYF. For the CDR3, the DNA is TGCAGCGTCCGATCTCCGGGTAGGGACGAGCAGTACTTC.

This clonotype was detected ten times or more. This chain connects TRBV12-3 or TRBV12-4 to TRBJ1-1; D remains ambiguous. This CDR3 is built from 15 residues. The germline V and J ends were trimmed by 1 base and 0 bases, with 9 bases remaining between them. CDR3 nucleotides: TGTGCCAGCAGTTTAGGGGGTACCATGAACACTGAAGCTTTCTTT. Translated, it gives CASSLGGTMNTEAFF.

This clonotype was counted ten times or more. The chain recombines TRBV11-2 with TRBJ1-4; tentative D call: TRBD1 (5 bases). There are 11 residues in the CDR3. The V end was cut by 5 bases, the J end by 15 bases, with 13 bases between. The V gene's germline CDR1 is SGHAT and CDR2 FQNNGV. The CDR3 spells CASSPGRDLFF. In nucleotides, the CDR3 is TGTGCCAGCAGCCCGGGACGGGATTTGTTTTTT. Full variable domain (outside the CDR3, taken from reference TRBV11-2 and TRBJ1-4): EAGVAQSPRYKIIEKRQSVAFWCNPISGHATLYWYQQILGQGPKLLIQFQNNGVVDDSQLPKDRFSAERLKGVDSTLKIQPAKLEDSAVYLCASSPGRDLFFGSGTQLSVL.

Many counts were recorded for this clonotype. The chain joins TRBV7-2 to TRBJ2-3; no reliable D call. The CDR3 totals 17 residues. Germline V gene lookup returns CDR1 SGHTA and CDR2 FQGNSA. V shed 5 bases and J shed 0 bases, with 18 bases lying between them. DNA of the CDR3: TGTGCCAGCAGCCTCGAGAGGACCTCATCTAGCACAGATACGCAGTATTTT. This sequence encodes CASSLERTSSSTDTQYF.

This chain connects TRBV20-1 to TRBJ1-1; tentatively, D is TRBD1 (6 bases). CDR1 and CDR2 (germline): DFQATT, SNEGSKA (reference sequence). There are 14 residues in the CDR3. V lost 3 bases and J 4 bases, leaving 15 bases between the germline ends. CDR3 amino acids: CSARSGQRGTEAFF. The DNA of the CDR3 is TGCAGTGCTAGGTCGGGACAAAGGGGCACTGAAGCTTTCTTT.

This clonotype was seen more than once but under ten times. The chain employs TRBV6-5 and TRBJ1-1; no firm D call. Germline assignment: CDR1 MNHEY and CDR2 SVGAGI. V was cut by 0 bases and J by 0 bases, with 11 bases left in between. The length of the CDR3 is 16 residues. CDR3 residues: CASSYSGVYLNTEAFF. The CDR3 DNA reads TGTGCCAGCAGTTACTCCGGGGTATACTTGAACACTGAAGCTTTCTTT.

There are a few counts of this clonotype. The chain combines TRBV5-1 with TRBJ1-3; TRBD1 is a possible D gene (6 bases). Germline-derived CDR1 and CDR2 are SGHRS and YFSETQ. The CDR3 has 14 amino acids. V dropped 4 bases and J dropped 3 bases, with 11 bases sitting between them. The CDR3 DNA follows: TGCGCCAGCAGCGTGGACAGTGGTGGAAACACCATATATTTT. Translated: CASSVDSGGNTIYF.

There are many counts of this clonotype. This chain joins TRBV25-1 and TRBJ2-7; D is ambiguous. The CDR3 has 12 residues. The germline V gene encodes CDR1 MGHDK and CDR2 SYGVNS. V gave up 2 bases and J gave up 2 bases, with 4 bases separating them. The CDR3 bases are TGTGCCAGCAGTGAAGGCCCCTACGAGCAGTACTTC. Its protein is CASSEGPYEQYF.

This clonotype was seen ten or more times. The genes are TRBV6-1 and TRBJ2-5, with D perhaps assigned TRBD1 or TRBD2 (6 bases each). Trimming took off 3 bases at V and 2 bases at J, with 16 bases between the two ends. The germline V gene has CDR1 MNHNS and CDR2 SASEGT. The CDR3 length is 16 residues. CDR3 protein: CASSDPGQGRQETQYF. The CDR3 DNA sequence: TGTGCCAGCAGTGATCCGGGGCAGGGGAGGCAAGAGACCCAGTACTTC.

This clonotype was observed a handful of times. The chain recombines TRBV5-1 with TRBJ2-1; TRBD1 agrees at 7 bases. V lost 2 bases and J lost 7; bases outside the gene matches: 6. Germline lookup yields CDR1 SGHRS and CDR2 YFSETQ. CDR3 length equals 14 residues. CDR3: CASSLGTVGNEQFF. The CDR3 DNA follows: TGCGCCAGCAGCTTAGGGACAGTTGGAAATGAGCAGTTCTTC.

There are a few counts of this clonotype. The chain couples TRBV20-1 to TRBJ2-1, with 7 bases aligning to TRBD1. The CDR3 length is 16 residues. After removal of 2 bases from V and 0 bases from J, the junction contained 7 bases not matched to a gene. Germline CDR1 is DFQATT and CDR2 is SNEGSKA (reference sequence). CDR3 nucleotides: TGCAGTGCTAGACGCCGGGACAGAAGCTCCTACAATGAGCAGTTCTTC. Amino acid sequence: CSARRRDRSSYNEQFF.

CDR3 amino acids: CASSPFSGETGELFF. The CDR3 DNA sequence: TGCGCCAGCAGCCCTTTCTCAGGGGAGACCGGGGAGCTGTTTTTT. The J gene is TRBJ2-2, the V gene TRBV4-1, with D perhaps TRBD1 (6 bases). This CDR3 comprises 15 residues. Germline V gene data show CDR1 as MGHRA and CDR2 as YSYEKL. The V gene lost 4 bases and the J gene lost 5 bases, with 14 bases spanning the gap.

CDR3 coding DNA: TGTGCCAGCAGGGGATTAGGAAACACCATATATTTT. Translated, it gives CASRGLGNTIYF. The rearrangement uses TRBV28 and TRBJ1-3; D unclear. The CDR3 covers 12 residues. V was pared by 6 bases and J by 4 bases, with 7 bases between. In germline, CDR1 is MDHEN, CDR2 SYDVKM.

The chain has TRBV12-3 or TRBV12-4 and TRBJ2-2; a possible D gene is TRBD2 (5 bases). V lost 6 bases, J lost 2 bases, and 16 bases lay in between. This CDR3 spans 16 amino acids. The CDR3 coding sequence is TGTGCCAGCAGCCCGTCAACGGGAACCAACACCGGGGAGCTGTTTTTT. Amino acids: CASSPSTGTNTGELFF.

V gene TRBV6-5 combines with J gene TRBJ2-2; 8 bases map to TRBD2. Germline V gene lookup returns CDR1 MNHEY and CDR2 SVGAGI. The CDR3 runs to 17 residues. The trim removed 4 bases at V and 1 base at J, leaving 8 bases unmatched. CDR3 in amino acids: CASSSPLAGWNTGELFF. The CDR3 coding sequence is TGTGCCAGCAGTTCCCCCTTAGCGGGGTGGAACACCGGGGAGCTGTTTTTT.

In this sample, this clonotype turned up a few times. The gene calls are TRBV6-5 and TRBJ2-1; tentatively, D is TRBD1 (6 bases). The V gene lost 0 bases and the J gene lost 0 bases, with 6 bases spanning the gap. The length of the CDR3 is 15 residues. Germline CDR1 reads MNHEY; CDR2 reads SVGAGI. Here the CDR3 DNA reads TGTGCCAGCAGTTACTCGGACAGCTCCTACAATGAGCAGTTCTTC. The encoded protein is CASSYSDSSYNEQFF.

This clonotype was seen only a few times. This chain links TRBV4-3 with TRBJ1-5; D is undetermined. Germline CDR1 is LGHNA and CDR2 is YSLEER. V gave up 0 bases and J gave up 7 bases, with 10 bases separating them. The CDR3 length is 14 residues. CDR3 sequence (DNA): TGCGCCAGCAGCCAAGATCGGGAGGCCCAGCCCCAGCATTTT. Translated: CASSQDREAQPQHF.

The chain uses TRBV6-1 and TRBJ2-2; perhaps TRBD2 as D (6 bases). Trimming took 6 bases from V and 10 from J, leaving 21 bases between them. The germline V gene has CDR1 MNHNS and CDR2 SASEGT. This CDR3 is built from 15 residues. In DNA, the CDR3 is TGTGCCAGCAGAGGCAGGGACTCAGCGTTGGAGGAGCTGTTTTTT. It yields the protein CASRGRDSALEELFF.

The gene calls are TRBV18 and TRBJ1-2; possibly TRBD1 for D (6 bases). Germline CDR1 reads KGHSH; CDR2 reads LQKENI. Between the trimmed V and J ends, which lost 3 bases and 4 bases, there was a span of 12 bases. CDR3 size: 14 residues. The DNA for the CDR3 is TGTGCCAGCTCACCGGGGGGCGTTGGCTATGGCTACACCTTC. It codes for CASSPGGVGYGYTF. The full variable domain, in which reference TRBV18 and TRBJ1-2 provide the parts outside the CDR3, is NAGVMQNPRHLVRRRGQEARLRCSPMKGHSHVYWYRQLPEEGLKFMVYLQKENIIDESGMPKERFSAEFPKEGPSILRIQQVVRGDSAAYFCASSPGGVGYGYTFGSGTRLTVV.

The chain links TRBV10-3 to TRBJ2-3; D uncertain. The germline CDR1 and CDR2 sequences are ENHRY and SYGVKD. CDR3 length equals 13 residues. The V gene lost 4 bases and the J gene lost 3 bases, with 8 bases spanning the gap. The CDR3 DNA sequence: TGTGCCATCAGTGGTCTAGAAACAGATACGCAGTATTTT. Protein product: CAISGLETDTQYF.

In this sample, this clonotype turned up many times. This chain links TRBV4-2 with TRBJ2-1, with 7 bases fitting TRBD2. CDR3 length: 13 residues. Germline V gives CDR1 LGHNA, CDR2 YNFKEQ. Losses at the gene ends were 2 bases for V and 15 bases for J; bases not matched to a gene: 10. The chain's CDR3 is CASSQLAGLSMFF. CDR3 DNA sequence: TGTGCCAGCAGCCAATTAGCGGGTCTGTCCATGTTCTTC.

This clonotype was detected a few times. The CDR3 DNA reads as TGCGCCAGCAGCCAAGAGAGTTCGGGGGAGACCCAGTACTTC. It yields the protein CASSQESSGETQYF. V usage is TRBV4-3 and J usage is TRBJ2-5, with D maybe TRBD2 (5 bases). Germline V lookup: CDR1 LGHNA, CDR2 YSLEER. V dropped 0 bases and J dropped 5 bases, with 10 bases sitting between them. The CDR3 has 14 residues.

The CDR3 nucleotides are TGTGCCAGCAGCCGGACAGGGGGCCTTTATGGAAAACTGTTTTTT. It encodes CASSRTGGLYGKLFF. The chain uses TRBV7-2 and TRBJ1-4; 11 bases map to TRBD1. Trimming took 5 bases from V and 10 from J; bases not matched to a gene: 9. Germline CDR1 and CDR2: SGHTA and FQGNSA. The CDR3 runs 15 residues. Looking up the rest from reference TRBV7-2 and TRBJ1-4 gives the full variable domain: GAGVSQSPSNKVTEKGKDVELRCDPISGHTALYWYRQSLGQGLEFLIYFQGNSAPDKSGLPSDRFSAERTGGSVSTLTIQRTQQEDSAVYLCASSRTGGLYGKLFFGSGTQLSVL.